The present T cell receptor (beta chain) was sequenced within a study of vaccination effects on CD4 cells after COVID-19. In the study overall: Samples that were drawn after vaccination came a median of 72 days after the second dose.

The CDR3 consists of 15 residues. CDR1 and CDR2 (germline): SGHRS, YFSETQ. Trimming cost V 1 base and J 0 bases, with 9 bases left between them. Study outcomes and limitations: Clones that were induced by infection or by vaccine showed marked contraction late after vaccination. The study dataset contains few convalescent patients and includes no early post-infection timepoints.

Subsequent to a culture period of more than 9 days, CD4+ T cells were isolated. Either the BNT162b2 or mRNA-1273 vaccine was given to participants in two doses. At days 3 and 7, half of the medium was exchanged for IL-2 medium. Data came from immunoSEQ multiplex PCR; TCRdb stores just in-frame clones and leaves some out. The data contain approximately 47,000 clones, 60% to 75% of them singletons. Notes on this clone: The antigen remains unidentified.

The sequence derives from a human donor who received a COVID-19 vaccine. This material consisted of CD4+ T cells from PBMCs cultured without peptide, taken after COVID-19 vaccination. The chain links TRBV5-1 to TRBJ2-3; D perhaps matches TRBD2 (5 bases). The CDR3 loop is CASSLLSGSTDTQYF. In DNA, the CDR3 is TGCGCCAGCAGCTTGCTCAGCGGAAGCACAGATACGCAGTATTTT. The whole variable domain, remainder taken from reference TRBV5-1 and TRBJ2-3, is KAGVTQTPRYLIKTRGQQVTLSCSPISGHRSVSWYQQTPGQGLQFLFEYFSETQRNKGNFPGRFSGRQFSNSRSEMNVSTLELGDSALYLCASSLLSGSTDTQYFGPGTRLTVL.